This record looks at one T cell receptor (beta chain) sequence and its context. Its antigen remains unidentified. The data stem from a study of a mutant IDH1 vaccine in newly diagnosed glioma. Looking at the study overall: Sex distribution of treated patients was roughly 60% male and around 38% female; mean age was 40.4 years. The study, taken as a whole, reports: Any relationship between pseudoprogression and changes in top peripheral T cell clonotypes seemed absent.

CDR1 is SNHLY, CDR2 FYNNEI, per germline. CDR3 length: 13 residues. Unmatched junction bases numbered 4, after V lost 6 bases and J lost 5 bases. Repertoires were generated with immunoSEQ multiplex PCR, while TCRdb's copy carries only in-frame clones and drops some. The sample holds about 24,000 clones, about nine tenths seen once. Regarding time point: baseline, week 1 (first vaccination visit). Treatment here: pre-vaccination baseline after standard-of-care therapy. This TCR came from a man aged 25 to 40 with glioma. The gene calls are TRBV2 and TRBJ1-1, with TRBD1 identical over 9 bases. This material consisted of PBMCs, taken from a glioma patient treated with radiotherapy, temozolomide or both. The CDR3 reads CASRRDRDTEAFF. The DNA for the CDR3 is TGTGCCAGCAGGCGGGACAGGGATACTGAAGCTTTCTTT. Full variable domain (rest looked up from reference TRBV2 and TRBJ1-1): EPEVTQTPSHQVTQMGQEVILRCVPISNHLYFYWYRQILGQKVEFLVSFYNNEISEKSEIFDDQFSVERPDGSNFTLKIRSTKLEDSAMYFCASRRDRDTEAFFGQGTRLTVV.